This T cell receptor beta chain was identified in a study of early T cells in non-severe SARS-CoV-2 infection. About the study: Sequencing of bulk RNA from unsorted whole blood was done, without chain pairing.

Germline V gene lookup returns CDR1 DFQATT and CDR2 SNEGSKA (reference sequence). The CDR3 is made up of 12 amino acids. V lost 0 bases to trimming and J lost 8 bases, with 10 bases between them. Many counts were recorded for this clonotype. TCRdb reprocessed the 5' RACE reads with MiXCR, giving one entry per CDR3 protein. Altogether some 77,000 distinct CDR3 sequences are present, roughly 12% being singletons, with the ten largest covering roughly 16%. The sample consisted of whole blood, taken at baseline. The source is an adult who was a healthcare worker with PCR-confirmed SARS-CoV-2 infection or an uninfected control (not recorded which). The donor label of this sample is uncertain. The chain employs TRBV20-1 and TRBJ1-2; the D gene is possibly TRBD1 (6 bases). The CDR3 DNA sequence: TGCAGTGCTAGAGATGGGGGGCACGGCTACACCTTC. Its translation is CSARDGGHGYTF.